One sample yielded the 28 T cell receptor beta chains listed below, sequenced in a study of cytomegalovirus exposure and HLA in healthy donors. The repertoire was sequenced with immunoSEQ multiplex PCR; TCRdb's copy has only in-frame clones and lacks some. The data show about 160,000 clones, about 85% seen once. Sequencing input: PBMCs. These receptors originate from a man between 25 and 39 years old in good health and CMV-seropositive.

The gene calls are TRBV30 and TRBJ2-7, with a possible D match to TRBD1 (5 bases). Per germline, CDR1 GTSNPN and CDR2 SVGIG (reference sequence). The CDR3 spans 12 residues. The germline V and J ends were trimmed by 4 bases and 3 bases, with 10 bases remaining between them. CDR3 amino acids: CAWNGRGYEQYF. The CDR3 DNA reads TGTGCCTGGAATGGAAGGGGCTACGAGCAGTACTTC.

This chain uses TRBV7-8 with TRBJ1-1; 9 nucleotides match TRBD1. The V gene end was trimmed by 4 bases and the J gene end by 0 bases; junction bases not matched to a gene: 6. This CDR3 spans 16 amino acids. Germline CDR1 reads SGHVS; CDR2 reads FQNEAQ. The CDR3 protein is CASSWGQGRMNTEAFF. As DNA, the CDR3 is TGTGCCAGCAGCTGGGGACAGGGTCGAATGAACACTGAAGCTTTCTTT.

The J gene is TRBJ1-6, the V gene TRBV27; D unclear. V shed 5 bases and J shed 0 bases, with 5 bases lying between them. CDR1 is MNHEY, CDR2 SMNVEV, per germline (reference sequence). This CDR3 spans 14 amino acids. The CDR3 reads CASSLSSYNSPLHF. DNA of the CDR3: TGTGCCAGCAGTCTGAGCTCCTATAATTCACCCCTCCACTTT.

V and J are TRBV5-1 and TRBJ2-1; 12 bases are a match to TRBD2. This CDR3 has 15 residues. The V and J ends lost 4 bases and 5 bases, in that order; junction bases with no gene match: 4. CDR1 SGHRS and CDR2 YFSETQ come from the germline V gene. The CDR3 nucleotides are TGCGCCAGCAGCATCGGACTAGCGGGACACAATGAGCAGTTCTTC. Protein sequence: CASSIGLAGHNEQFF.

The sample holds a few counts of this clone. V usage is TRBV7-9 and J usage is TRBJ2-2; 7 bases fit TRBD1. The junction had 9 bases not matched to a gene; V was cut back by 5 bases and J by 3 bases. This CDR3 has 16 residues. Germline lookup yields CDR1 SEHNR and CDR2 FQNEAQ (reference sequence). CDR3 coding DNA: TGTGCCAGCAGCCCAAACAGGGGATTTGACACCGGGGAGCTGTTTTTT. It yields the protein CASSPNRGFDTGELFF.

The V and J genes are TRBV5-1 and TRBJ2-3, with D perhaps TRBD2 (6 bases). Trimming took off 7 bases at V and 1 base at J, with 13 bases between the two ends. Germline values: CDR1 SGHRS, CDR2 YFSETQ. This CDR3 comprises 14 residues. This CDR3 reads CASCGRGGTDTQYF. The CDR3 bases are TGCGCCAGCTGTGGGCGGGGTGGCACAGATACGCAGTATTTT.

This clone was seen a handful of times. V and J are TRBV5-4 and TRBJ1-2; 8 bases are a match to TRBD1. Germline values: CDR1 SGHNT, CDR2 YYREEE (reference sequence). Trimming removed 0 bases from V and 4 bases from J; junction bases left unmatched: 8. This CDR3 spans 16 amino acids. The CDR3 DNA reads TGTGCCAGCAGCTTGGCTACAGGGGGGTTAGGCTATGGCTACACCTTC. This encodes CASSLATGGLGYGYTF.

The chain couples TRBV27 to TRBJ2-5; D might be TRBD1 (6 bases). The CDR3 runs to 15 residues. Germline V gives CDR1 MNHEY, CDR2 SMNVEV (reference sequence). V was clipped by 0 bases and J by 2 bases, with 10 bases between them. The CDR3 loop reads CASSLSVGQQETQYF. CDR3 in DNA: TGTGCCAGCAGTTTATCGGTTGGACAGCAAGAGACCCAGTACTTC.

V and J are TRBV15 and TRBJ2-5; 8 bases agree with TRBD2. Looked up from germline, CDR1 is LNHNV and CDR2 is YYDKDF (reference sequence). This CDR3 contains 16 residues. Unmatched junction bases numbered 10, after V lost 3 bases and J lost 4 bases. The CDR3 sequence: CATSSVRGAGAETQYF. CDR3 nucleotide sequence: TGTGCCACCAGCAGTGTACGGGGAGCGGGGGCAGAGACCCAGTACTTC.

The rearrangement links TRBV19 to TRBJ1-5; D perhaps matches TRBD1 (5 bases). CDR3 length equals 23 residues. Germline CDR1 LNHDA, CDR2 SQIVND (reference sequence). Trimming stripped 5 bases from V and 0 bases from J, with 35 bases between. CDR3 sequence (DNA): TGTGCCAGTAGTGGACCCTGGGGGGGACCACTAACTTCGCCCTTCCATAGCAATCAGCCCCAGCATTTT. Its translation is CASSGPWGGPLTSPFHSNQPQHF.

The genes are TRBV18 and TRBJ1-2; the D gene is possibly TRBD1 (5 bases). Looked up from germline, CDR1 is KGHSH and CDR2 is LQKENI. The V end was cut by 1 base, the J end by 1 base, with 10 bases between. The CDR3 runs to 15 residues. CDR3 coding DNA: TGTGCCAGCTCACCACTTCACAGGCTTAACTATGGCTACACCTTC. Residues: CASSPLHRLNYGYTF.

This chain uses TRBV7-2 with TRBJ1-6; TRBD1 matches at 7 bases. Trimming took 6 bases from V and 14 from J; bases not matched to a gene: 7. The CDR3 runs to 12 residues. Germline V gives CDR1 SGHTA, CDR2 FQGNSA. CDR3 coding DNA: TGTGCCAGCAGAATACAGGGGTCTACCCTCCACTTT. Its translation: CASRIQGSTLHF.

The V gene is TRBV2, the J gene TRBJ1-2; 7 bases line up with TRBD1. Unmatched junction bases numbered 12, after V lost 7 bases and J lost 7 bases. The CDR3 runs 14 residues. Germline lookup yields CDR1 SNHLY and CDR2 FYNNEI. The CDR3 nucleotides are TGTGCCAGCAACGGACAGGCGCTGAGATTTGGCTACACCTTC. As protein: CASNGQALRFGYTF.

The genes are TRBV4-1 and TRBJ2-5, with 11 nucleotides matching TRBD1. This CDR3 is built from 14 residues. Germline V gives CDR1 MGHRA, CDR2 YSYEKL. Unmatched junction bases numbered 2, after V lost 5 bases and J lost 3 bases. CDR3 in DNA: TGCGCCAGCAGCTCGGGACAGGGGGAAGAGACCCAGTACTTC. It translates to CASSSGQGEETQYF.

The rearrangement uses TRBV10-1 and TRBJ2-3; TRBD1 matches 9 bases. J was trimmed by 9 bases and V by 6 bases; bases with no gene match: 13. CDR3 length equals 15 residues. CDR1 and CDR2 (germline): WNHNN, SYGVQD (reference sequence). The CDR3 loop reads CASSLGQGSSGTQYF. In DNA, the CDR3 is TGCGCCAGCAGCCTGGGACAGGGCTCTTCAGGGACGCAGTATTTT.

J is TRBJ2-3 and V is TRBV19, with TRBD2 as a possible D gene (6 bases). Germline V gene data show CDR1 as LNHDA and CDR2 as SQIVND (reference sequence). V dropped 3 bases and J dropped 1 base, with 14 bases sitting between them. The CDR3 runs 16 residues. CDR3 in amino acids: CASSMEGSGGTDTQYF. CDR3 sequence (DNA): TGTGCCAGTAGTATGGAGGGGTCGGGAGGCACAGATACGCAGTATTTT.

The CDR3 here is CASSTGYQETQYF. The CDR3 DNA reads as TGCGCCAGCAGCACAGGTTACCAAGAGACCCAGTACTTC. The V and J genes are TRBV5-1 and TRBJ2-5; a possible D gene is TRBD1 (5 bases). The germline V gene encodes CDR1 SGHRS and CDR2 YFSETQ. The CDR3 runs 13 residues. Trimming pared 4 bases from V and 0 bases from J, leaving 7 bases between.

The chain carries TRBV10-3 and TRBJ2-1; 15 bases fit TRBD2. This CDR3 region has 15 residues. The V segment lost 7 bases and the J segment 8 bases; nucleotides outside the gene matches: 6. Germline CDR1 ENHRY, CDR2 SYGVKD. Here the CDR3 DNA reads TGTGCCATCACCGGACTAGCGGGGGGGCCGGATGAGCAGTTCTTC. Translated: CAITGLAGGPDEQFF.

The chain recombines TRBV27 with TRBJ2-7; perhaps TRBD2 as D (6 bases). The CDR3 is 13 amino acids. The germline V gene has CDR1 MNHEY and CDR2 SMNVEV (reference sequence). Trimming stripped 3 bases from V and 2 bases from J, with 8 bases between. This chain's CDR3 is CASSLPGAYEQYF. In DNA form, the CDR3 reads TGTGCCAGCAGTTTGCCGGGGGCCTACGAGCAGTACTTC.

The chain joins TRBV5-1 to TRBJ2-5; 9 bases are a match to TRBD1. With V trimmed by 4 bases and J by 6 bases, 10 bases remained unmatched. Germline assignment: CDR1 SGHRS and CDR2 YFSETQ. The CDR3 extends over 15 amino acids. As DNA, the CDR3 is TGCGCCAGCAGCACCTCGGGACAGGGCAGACAGACCCAGTACTTC. The encoded protein is CASSTSGQGRQTQYF.

V is TRBV19 and J is TRBJ2-7, with unresolved D. The germline V gene has CDR1 LNHDA and CDR2 SQIVND (reference sequence). The CDR3 loop spans 13 amino acids. Trimming took off 11 bases at V and 2 bases at J, with 16 bases between the two ends. As DNA, the CDR3 is TGTGCCTCAACCGCCGGCGACACCTACGAGCAGTACTTC. The encoded protein is CASTAGDTYEQYF.

The J gene is TRBJ1-1, the V gene TRBV27; D gene ambiguous. The germline gives CDR1 MNHEY, CDR2 SMNVEV (reference sequence). V shed 5 bases and J shed 11 bases, with 15 bases lying between them. The CDR3 is made up of 12 amino acids. CDR3 sequence reads: CASSPTGKPAFF. The CDR3 DNA reads TGTGCCAGCAGTCCCACGGGGAAGCCGGCTTTCTTT.

This clone was observed a single time. The CDR3 DNA sequence: TGTGCCAGCAGTTACTCTCGATCAGGGGGAAACTATGGCTACACCTTC. Its protein is CASSYSRSGGNYGYTF. This rearrangement joins TRBV6-5 to TRBJ1-2; TRBD1 agrees at 7 bases. From germline, CDR1 is MNHEY and CDR2 SVGAGI. V lost 0 bases and J lost 2; bases outside the gene matches: 6. The CDR3 totals 16 residues.

Of note for this clone: A junction boundary mismatches the germline segment, possibly from a read error. The chain combines TRBV7-7 with TRBJ2-1, with TRBD2 matching over 15 bases. The germline V gene encodes CDR1 SSHAT and CDR2 FNYEAQ (reference sequence). CDR3 length: 17 residues. CDR3 nucleotides: TGTGCTAGCAGCCCCGAGGGACTAGCGGGGGGAGGGGATGAGCAGTTCTTC. Translating it yields CASSPEGLAGGGDEQFF.

The rearrangement uses TRBV9 and TRBJ2-7; tentatively, D is TRBD2 (6 bases). The CDR3 runs 13 residues. Trimming left V 4 bases short and J 9 bases short, with 17 bases between. From germline, CDR1 is SGDLS and CDR2 YYNGEE. This CDR3 is CASSLSPYGGQYF. CDR3 in DNA: TGTGCCAGCAGCCTCAGCCCCTACGGGGGGCAGTACTTC.

This rearrangement joins TRBV5-5 to TRBJ1-6; 8 nucleotides agree with TRBD1. V dropped 2 bases and J dropped 8; count of bases not matched to a gene: 6. The CDR3 length is 15 residues. The germline V gene encodes CDR1 SGHKS and CDR2 YYEKEE (reference sequence). The CDR3 nucleotides are TGTGCCAGCAGCTTCCTGGACAGGGTTTATTCACCCCTCCACTTT. It translates to CASSFLDRVYSPLHF. The full variable domain, rest sourced from reference TRBV5-5 and TRBJ1-6, is DAGVTQSPTHLIKTRGQQVTLRCSPISGHKSVSWYQQVLGQGPQFIFQYYEKEERGRGNFPDRFSARQFPNYSSELNVNALLLGDSALYLCASSFLDRVYSPLHFGNGTRLTVT.

The chain is built from TRBV10-3 and TRBJ2-5; maybe TRBD1 (6 bases). CDR1 ENHRY and CDR2 SYGVKD come from the germline V gene. This CDR3 has 14 amino acids. Trimming removed 3 bases from V and 0 bases from J, with 8 bases in between. CDR3 in amino acids: CAISEGGHQETQYF. The DNA for the CDR3 is TGTGCCATCAGTGAAGGGGGTCACCAAGAGACCCAGTACTTC.

This rearrangement joins TRBV4-1 to TRBJ1-1, with 8 bases lining up with TRBD1. V shed 4 bases and J 1 base; nucleotides not matched to a gene: 8. The CDR3 runs 16 residues. The germline CDR1 and CDR2 sequences are MGHRA and YSYEKL. DNA of the CDR3: TGCGCCAGCAGCCCCCGGACAGGGAGATCGAACACTGAAGCTTTCTTT. It codes for CASSPRTGRSNTEAFF.